This T cell receptor (beta chain) was sequenced in a study of cytomegalovirus exposure and HLA in healthy donors. Primers: 60 Vbeta forward and 13 Jbeta reverse. Some clones are missing from TCRdb's copy, which holds only in-frame ones; the method was immunoSEQ multiplex PCR. This table holds more than 130,000 clones, roughly 83% found once. With respect to this clone: Its antigen is undetermined.

CDR3 size: 19 residues. V lost 3 bases to trimming and J lost 0 bases, with 21 bases between them. Germline V gene sequence: CDR1 SGHNT, CDR2 YENEEA. Whole-study results and caveats: Later analysis identified about 18,000 TCR beta sequences associated with HLA alleles, using a false discovery rate threshold of 0.05. Rates of TCR association differed by HLA locus in a later analysis, with DRB1 highest and HLA-C lowest. Presence/absence analyses rested on an assumption that sequencing depth was roughly uniform across donors.

The receptor was derived from a man between 35 and 55 years old in good health and CMV-seropositive. Sequencing input: PBMCs. The chain employs TRBV11-3 and TRBJ1-5, with unresolved D. The CDR3 DNA follows: TGTGCCAGCAGCTTTTATTGGGCCGAAGGAGGTAGTAGCAATCAGCCCCAGCATTTT. This encodes CASSFYWAEGGSSNQPQHF.